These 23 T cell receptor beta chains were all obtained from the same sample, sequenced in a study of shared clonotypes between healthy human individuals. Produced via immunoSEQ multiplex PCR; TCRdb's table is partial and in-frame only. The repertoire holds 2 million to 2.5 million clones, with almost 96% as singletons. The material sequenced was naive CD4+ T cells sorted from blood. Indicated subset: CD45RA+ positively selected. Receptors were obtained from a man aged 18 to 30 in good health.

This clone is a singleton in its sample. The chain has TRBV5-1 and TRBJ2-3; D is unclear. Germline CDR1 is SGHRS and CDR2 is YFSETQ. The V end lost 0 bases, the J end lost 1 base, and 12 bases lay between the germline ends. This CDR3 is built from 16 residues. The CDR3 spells CASSLGTTPGTDTQYF. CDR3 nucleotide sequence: TGCGCCAGCAGCTTGGGAACCACACCTGGCACAGATACGCAGTATTTT.

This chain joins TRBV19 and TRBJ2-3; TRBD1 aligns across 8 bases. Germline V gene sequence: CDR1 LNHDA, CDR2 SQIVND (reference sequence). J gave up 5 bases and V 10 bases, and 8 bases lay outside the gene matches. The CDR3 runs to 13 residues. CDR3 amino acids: CATGQGGGDTQYF. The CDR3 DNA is TGTGCCACCGGACAGGGTGGCGGAGATACGCAGTATTTT.

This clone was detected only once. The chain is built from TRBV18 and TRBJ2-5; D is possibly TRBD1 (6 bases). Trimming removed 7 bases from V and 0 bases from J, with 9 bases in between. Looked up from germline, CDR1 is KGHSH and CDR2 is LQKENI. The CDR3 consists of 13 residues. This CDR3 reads CASFGQYQETQYF. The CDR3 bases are TGTGCCAGCTTCGGACAGTACCAAGAGACCCAGTACTTC.

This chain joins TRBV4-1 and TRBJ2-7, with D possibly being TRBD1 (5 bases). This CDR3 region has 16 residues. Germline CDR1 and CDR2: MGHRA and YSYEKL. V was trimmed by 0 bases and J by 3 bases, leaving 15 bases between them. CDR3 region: CASSQDTGRVNYEQYF. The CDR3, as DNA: TGCGCCAGCAGCCAAGATACGGGCAGGGTAAACTACGAGCAGTACTTC.

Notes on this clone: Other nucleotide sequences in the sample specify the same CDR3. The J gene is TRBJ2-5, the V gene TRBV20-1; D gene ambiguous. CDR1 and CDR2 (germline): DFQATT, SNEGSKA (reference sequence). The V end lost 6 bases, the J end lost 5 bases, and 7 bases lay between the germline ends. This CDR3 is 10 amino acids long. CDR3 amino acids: CSASGETQYF. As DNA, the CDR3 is TGCAGTGCGAGTGGGGAGACCCAGTACTTC.

The chain's CDR3 is CASSLKGGHPSTDTQYF. The CDR3 DNA reads as TGTGCCAGCAGTTTGAAAGGGGGCCATCCTAGCACAGATACGCAGTATTTT. The chain combines TRBV28 with TRBJ2-3; 7 bases are shared with TRBD1. CDR1 and CDR2 (germline): MDHEN, SYDVKM. The CDR3 is made up of 17 amino acids. Trimming removed 3 bases from V and 0 bases from J; junction bases left unmatched: 9.

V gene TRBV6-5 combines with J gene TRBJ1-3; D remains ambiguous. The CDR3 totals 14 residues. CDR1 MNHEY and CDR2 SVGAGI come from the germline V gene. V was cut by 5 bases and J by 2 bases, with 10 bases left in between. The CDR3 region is CASSPGEAGNTIYF. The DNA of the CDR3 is TGTGCCAGCAGTCCGGGCGAGGCTGGAAACACCATATATTTT.

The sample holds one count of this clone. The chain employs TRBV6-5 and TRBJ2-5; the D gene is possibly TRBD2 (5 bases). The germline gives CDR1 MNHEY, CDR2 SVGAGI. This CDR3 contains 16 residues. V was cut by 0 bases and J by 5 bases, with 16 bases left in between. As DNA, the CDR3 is TGTGCCAGCAGTTACTCGCTCCGGAGGATGAGGGAGACCCAGTACTTC. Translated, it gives CASSYSLRRMRETQYF.

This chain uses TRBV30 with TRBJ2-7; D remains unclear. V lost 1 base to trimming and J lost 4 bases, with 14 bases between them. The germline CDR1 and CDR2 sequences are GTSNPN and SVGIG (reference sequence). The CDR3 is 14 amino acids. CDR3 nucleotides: TGTGCCTGGAGTGCCGGACCACACAAATACGAGCAGTACTTC. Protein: CAWSAGPHKYEQYF.

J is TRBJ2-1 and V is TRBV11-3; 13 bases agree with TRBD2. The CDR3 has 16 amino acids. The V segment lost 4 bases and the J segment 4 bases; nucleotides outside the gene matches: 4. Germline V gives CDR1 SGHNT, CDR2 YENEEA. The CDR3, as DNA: TGTGCCAGCAGCTCGGGACTAGCGGGGATGTACAATGAGCAGTTCTTC. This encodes CASSSGLAGMYNEQFF.

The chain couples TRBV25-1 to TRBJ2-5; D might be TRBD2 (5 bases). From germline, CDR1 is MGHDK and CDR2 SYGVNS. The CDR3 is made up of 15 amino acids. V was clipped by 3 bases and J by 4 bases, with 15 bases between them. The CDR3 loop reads CASSEGDYLGETQYF. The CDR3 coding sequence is TGTGCCAGCAGTGAGGGAGACTATTTGGGAGAGACCCAGTACTTC. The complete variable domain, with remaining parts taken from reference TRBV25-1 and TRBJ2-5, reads EADIYQTPRYLVIGTGKKITLECSQTMGHDKMYWYQQDPGMELHLIHYSYGVNSTEKGDLSSESTVSRIRTEHFPLTLESARPSHTSQYLCASSEGDYLGETQYFGPGTRLLVL.

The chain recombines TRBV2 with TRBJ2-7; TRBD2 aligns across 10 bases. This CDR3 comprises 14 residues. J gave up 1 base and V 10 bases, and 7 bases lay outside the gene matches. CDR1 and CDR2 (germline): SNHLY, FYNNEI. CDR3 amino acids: CATVGLALSYEQYF. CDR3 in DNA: TGTGCCACCGTGGGACTAGCGCTTTCCTACGAGCAGTACTTC. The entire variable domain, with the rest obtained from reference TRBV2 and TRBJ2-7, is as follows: EPEVTQTPSHQVTQMGQEVILRCVPISNHLYFYWYRQILGQKVEFLVSFYNNEISEKSEIFDDQFSVERPDGSNFTLKIRSTKLEDSAMYFCATVGLALSYEQYFGPGTRLTVT.

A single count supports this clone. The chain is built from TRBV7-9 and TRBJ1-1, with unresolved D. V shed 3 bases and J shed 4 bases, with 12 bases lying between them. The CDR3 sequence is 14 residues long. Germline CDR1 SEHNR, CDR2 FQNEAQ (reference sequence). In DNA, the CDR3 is TGTGCCAGCAGCTTCCACCTAGATGGCACTGAAGCTTTCTTT. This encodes CASSFHLDGTEAFF.

For the CDR3, the DNA is TGTGCCAGCAGCACAATGCTAGCGGGCGGTTCCTACGAGCAGTACTTC. It specifies CASSTMLAGGSYEQYF. The genes are TRBV6-6 and TRBJ2-7, with TRBD2 matching 8 bases. The length of the CDR3 is 16 residues. Germline V CDR1 and CDR2: MNHNY, SVGAGI (reference sequence). V shed 6 bases and J 1 base; nucleotides not matched to a gene: 11.

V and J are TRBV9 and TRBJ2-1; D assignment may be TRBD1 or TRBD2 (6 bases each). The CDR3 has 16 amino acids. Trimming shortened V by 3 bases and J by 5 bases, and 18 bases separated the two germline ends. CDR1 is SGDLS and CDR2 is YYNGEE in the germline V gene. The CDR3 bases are TGTGCCAGCAGCGCCCCTTGGGGGGCGAGGGACAATGAGCAGTTCTTC. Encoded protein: CASSAPWGARDNEQFF.

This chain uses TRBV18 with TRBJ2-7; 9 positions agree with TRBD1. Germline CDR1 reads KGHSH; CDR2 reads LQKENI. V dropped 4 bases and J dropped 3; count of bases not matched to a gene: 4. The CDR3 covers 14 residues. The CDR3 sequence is CASSQETGGYEQYF. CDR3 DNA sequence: TGTGCCAGCTCACAAGAGACAGGGGGCTACGAGCAGTACTTC.

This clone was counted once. In DNA, the CDR3 is TGTGCCAGCAGCTTGAAGTGGGGAGCGAGGGCAGGGGGTTACGAGCAGTACTTC. This translates into CASSLKWGARAGGYEQYF. The chain uses TRBV5-4 and TRBJ2-7, with 7 bases fitting TRBD1. V was clipped by 1 base and J by 4 bases; unmatched bases: 17. CDR1 is SGHNT and CDR2 is YYREEE in the germline V gene (reference sequence). This CDR3 contains 18 residues.

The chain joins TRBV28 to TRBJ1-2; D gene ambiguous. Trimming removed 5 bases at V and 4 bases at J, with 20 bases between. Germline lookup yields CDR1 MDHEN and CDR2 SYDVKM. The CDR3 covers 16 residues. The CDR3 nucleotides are TGTGCCAGCAGTCCGTTGGGGAGCCCGGAGGGCTATGGCTACACCTTC. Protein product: CASSPLGSPEGYGYTF.

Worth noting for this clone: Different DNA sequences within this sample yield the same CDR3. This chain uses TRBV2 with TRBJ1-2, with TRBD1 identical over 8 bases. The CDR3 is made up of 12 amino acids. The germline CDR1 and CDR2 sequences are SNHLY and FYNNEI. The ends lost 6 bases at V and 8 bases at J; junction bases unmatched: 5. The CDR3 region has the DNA TGTGCCAGCAGCGGGACAGGTGGAGGCTACACCTTC. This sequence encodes CASSGTGGGYTF. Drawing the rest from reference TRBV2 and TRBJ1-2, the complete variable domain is EPEVTQTPSHQVTQMGQEVILRCVPISNHLYFYWYRQILGQKVEFLVSFYNNEISEKSEIFDDQFSVERPDGSNFTLKIRSTKLEDSAMYFCASSGTGGGYTFGSGTRLTVV.

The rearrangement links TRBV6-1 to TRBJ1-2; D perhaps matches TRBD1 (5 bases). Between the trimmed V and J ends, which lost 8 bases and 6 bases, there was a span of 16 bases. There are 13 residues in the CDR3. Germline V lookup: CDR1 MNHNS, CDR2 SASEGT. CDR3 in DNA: TGTGCCAGCCGCAATATACCGGGGCATGGCTACACCTTC. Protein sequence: CASRNIPGHGYTF.

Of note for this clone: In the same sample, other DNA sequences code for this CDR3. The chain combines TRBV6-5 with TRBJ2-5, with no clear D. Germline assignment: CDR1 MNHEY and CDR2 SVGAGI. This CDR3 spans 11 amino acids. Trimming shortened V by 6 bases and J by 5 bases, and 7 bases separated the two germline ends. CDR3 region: CASSHGETQYF. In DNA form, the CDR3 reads TGTGCCAGCAGCCACGGGGAGACCCAGTACTTC.

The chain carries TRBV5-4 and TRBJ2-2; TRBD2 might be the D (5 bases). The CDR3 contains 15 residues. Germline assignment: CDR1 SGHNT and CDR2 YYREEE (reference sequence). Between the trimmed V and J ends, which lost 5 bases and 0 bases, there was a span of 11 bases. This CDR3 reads CASRAGIANTGELFF. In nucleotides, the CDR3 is TGTGCCAGCAGGGCGGGCATTGCGAACACCGGGGAGCTGTTTTTT. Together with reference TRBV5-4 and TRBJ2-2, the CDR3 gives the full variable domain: ETGVTQSPTHLIKTRGQQVTLRCSSQSGHNTVSWYQQALGQGPQFIFQYYREEENGRGNFPPRFSGLQFPNYSSELNVNALELDDSALYLCASRAGIANTGELFFGEGSRLTVL.

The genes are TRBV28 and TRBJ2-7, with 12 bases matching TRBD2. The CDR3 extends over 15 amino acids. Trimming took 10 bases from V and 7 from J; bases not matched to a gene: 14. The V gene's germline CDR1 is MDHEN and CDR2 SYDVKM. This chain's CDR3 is CATSKATSGSGEQYF. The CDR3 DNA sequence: TGTGCCACCTCGAAAGCGACTAGCGGGAGTGGTGAGCAGTACTTC.